The entry that follows covers one T cell receptor (beta chain) sequence. Its antigen specificity is not known. Base qualities are not at hand, and no much larger clone is one base apart. The sample originates from a study of neoadjuvant nivolumab and ipilimumab in lung cancer (dated by TCRdb to the early 2020s). Turning to the overall study: Nivolumab was administered intravenously at 3 mg/kg on days 1, 15 and 29, and in the combination arm ipilimumab 1 mg/kg was added on day 1 only. The primary endpoint of the trial was the rate of major pathologic response (MPR) in the intention-to-treat population of each study arm. The trial treated approximately 46 patients with operable NSCLC: around 23 were randomized to nivolumab monotherapy and 21 to nivolumab plus ipilimumab. TCR repertoires in pretherapy (baseline) peripheral blood were compared with TCR repertoires in tumors resected at surgery after neoadjuvant immune checkpoint blockade. Matched pretherapy and resected tumor pairs were analyzed for seven patients: four treated with nivolumab and three with nivolumab plus ipilimumab. Here is what the overall study found, with its caveats: A small number of samples was subjected to TCR sequencing. A positive correlation was observed between pretherapy blood TCR richness and richness in tumors resected after neoadjuvant therapy (Spearman R of about 0.83). From pretherapy to surgery, increases in tumor T-cell richness and clonality were observed in three of three dual-therapy tumors but in only two of four nivolumab-treated tumors. Compared with tumor-adjacent uninvolved lung, resected tumors had greater TCR richness and clonality, and increases showed up in more of the dual-therapy-treated tumors. No significant correlation was found between TCR clonality and pathologic tumor regression, and only one major-pathologic-response sample was available for the clonality analysis.

The time point label here, explained by the study, means: at surgical resection after neoadjuvant nivolumab +/- ipilimumab. Samples were obtained from the phase 2 randomized NEOSTAR trial, in which neoadjuvant nivolumab or nivolumab plus ipilimumab followed by surgery was tested in operable NSCLC. The method behind the library was the immunoSEQ multiplex PCR assay. Per the source publication's procedure: Repertoires were summarized in terms of richness and clonality, and significantly expanded and contracted clones between pre- and post-therapy samples were identified. Here the immuneACCESS table is served through TCRdb, limited to in-frame sequences with V and J called. Missing clones are a known gap in these copies; in checked studies unresolved V genes cover under half, and the rest lacks a known reason. V, J and clone size are taken as reported in that table, and D and trimming were inferred from the DNA itself. For this sample the table gives about 30,000 clones, of which about 92% were detected only once. Roughly 2% of the sample rests with the top ten.

Including cysteine and phenylalanine, the CDR3 has 15 amino acids. This entry keeps only the CDR3 DNA: 45 bases, framed from base 1. V is reduced by 0 bases and J by 0 bases, leaving a spacing of 9 bases between them. Based on the germline V gene, the CDR1 and CDR2 sequences are SGHRS and YFSETQ. This clonotype was obtained from an adult with non-small cell lung cancer. Recombination connected TRBV5-1 to TRBJ1-1; the D gene assignment is ambiguous. The input for sequencing was peripheral blood, taken after neoadjuvant nivolumab, alone or with ipilimumab, at or shortly before surgery. The sequenced DNA is TGCGCCAGCAGCTTGGGGGCCACGATGAACACTGAAGCTTTCTTT. It codes for CASSLGATMNTEAFF.